The sequence of this TCR beta chain was determined in a study of T cells in Graves' hyperthyroidism and ophthalmopathy. Study-wide background: Upon initial diagnosis and before any treatment, peripheral blood was collected.

This clonotype was counted ten times or more. Its antigen is unidentified. The length of the CDR3 is 17 residues. Trimming cost V 5 bases and J 3 bases; bases outside gene matches: 15. Per germline, CDR1 MDHEN and CDR2 SYDVKM. General study points: Most thyroid clonotypes that were expanded above 0.001 also turned up in blood.

Researchers amplified the TCR beta CDR3 regions from RNA transcripts. First-round RT-PCR of the TCR CDR3 relied on the HTBI primer set. One entry per CDR3 protein, called by TCRdb with MiXCR from the multiplex PCR reads. This table holds fewer than 350,000 distinct CDR3 sequences, approximately 18% found once. PBMCs were derived from around 10 ml fresh peripheral blood. The rearrangement links TRBV28 to TRBJ2-5; TRBD2 matches at 7 bases. Sequencing was performed on blood. The clonotype originates from a woman between 40 and 55 years old with Graves' ophthalmopathy. DNA for the CDR3: TGTGCCAGCAGTACGTATCGAGCGGGGCTCCGTAAAGAGACCCAGTACTTC. Amino acid sequence: CASSTYRAGLRKETQYF.